A single sample gave rise to the 10 T cell receptor beta chains below, sequenced in a study of shared clonotypes between healthy human individuals. Naivety among CD8 cells was defined by CD45RO negativity and positive CCR7 selection, thereby excluding terminally differentiated effector memory CD45RA+ cells. Profiling relied on immunoSEQ multiplex PCR, and the TCRdb table lists in-frame clones only, not all of them. The sample records nearly 2 million clones, 85% to 95% being singletons. The specimen was naive CD8+ T cells sorted from blood. Receptors originate from a man younger than 30 in good health.

The genes are TRBV6-1 and TRBJ2-7, with D hard to call. Germline V gene lookup returns CDR1 MNHNS and CDR2 SASEGT. CDR3 size: 11 residues. Between the trimmed V and J ends, which lost 8 bases and 3 bases, there was a span of 8 bases. This CDR3 reads CASSGFYEQYF. The CDR3, as DNA: TGTGCCAGCTCCGGCTTCTACGAGCAGTACTTC.

The chain employs TRBV10-1 and TRBJ2-7; no definite D call. There are 15 residues in the CDR3. Trimming took off 11 bases at V and 0 bases at J, with 20 bases between the two ends. Germline V gene lookup returns CDR1 WNHNN and CDR2 SYGVQD (reference sequence). The CDR3 sequence: CAPVERTAYSYEQYF. DNA of the CDR3: TGCGCCCCAGTCGAACGAACAGCTTACTCCTACGAGCAGTACTTC.

This chain uses TRBV5-4 with TRBJ1-1; D perhaps matches TRBD1 (5 bases). This CDR3 spans 13 amino acids. Between the trimmed V and J ends, which lost 3 bases and 5 bases, there was a span of 11 bases. Germline CDR1 reads SGHNT; CDR2 reads YYREEE (reference sequence). CDR3 nucleotide sequence: TGTGCCAGCAGCTCGCGGGGGGAGACTGAAGCTTTCTTT. Translated, it gives CASSSRGETEAFF.

The V and J genes are TRBV2 and TRBJ2-1; no clear D gene. The CDR3 has 14 residues. Trimming took 7 bases from V and 5 from J, leaving 15 bases between them. Germline CDR1 reads SNHLY; CDR2 reads FYNNEI. Written as DNA, the CDR3 is TGTGCCAGCATGGAGATATTCATTAACAATGAGCAGTTCTTC. As protein: CASMEIFINNEQFF.

J is TRBJ2-7 and V is TRBV28; D possibly corresponds to TRBD1 (5 bases). This CDR3 has 15 residues. Trimming removed 5 bases at V and 2 bases at J, with 16 bases between. CDR1 is MDHEN, CDR2 SYDVKM, per germline. The CDR3 bases are TGTGCCAGCAGTGCCGACAGAAGTCAAACCTACGAGCAGTACTTC. Its translation: CASSADRSQTYEQYF.

This clone has a single count. A junction boundary mismatches the germline segment, possibly from a read error. The chain joins TRBV2 to TRBJ2-5; D perhaps matches TRBD2 (6 bases). Germline CDR1 is SNHLY and CDR2 is FYNNEI. The CDR3 loop spans 17 amino acids. In nucleotides, the CDR3 is TGTGCCAGCAGTTACGGGGCAATCAGGGAGGAGCAAGAGACCCAATACTTC. Translation: CASSYGAIREEQETQYF.

The chain links TRBV28 to TRBJ2-7; D is ambiguous. CDR1 is MDHEN, CDR2 SYDVKM, per germline. V was trimmed by 2 bases and J by 4 bases, leaving 9 bases between them. The CDR3 sequence is 13 residues long. CDR3 loop: CASSLSHAYEQYF. Here the CDR3 DNA reads TGTGCCAGCAGTTTAAGTCACGCGTACGAGCAGTACTTC.

The chain employs TRBV4-1 and TRBJ1-1; 9 bases match TRBD1. Germline V gene lookup returns CDR1 MGHRA and CDR2 YSYEKL. This CDR3 has 15 residues. The J segment lost 11 bases and the V segment lost 2 bases, leaving 12 bases of the junction unmatched. CDR3 protein: CASSQPGTGLFGAFF. CDR3 nucleotide sequence: TGCGCCAGCAGCCAACCGGGGACAGGGCTATTCGGGGCTTTCTTT.

This chain connects TRBV20-1 to TRBJ1-2; D is uncertain. The germline gives CDR1 DFQATT, CDR2 SNEGSKA (reference sequence). The V end lost 6 bases, the J end lost 8 bases, and 10 bases lay between the germline ends. The CDR3 runs 10 residues. The DNA for the CDR3 is TGCAGTGCCCCCGCGTGGGGCTACACCTTC. Translated, it gives CSAPAWGYTF.

The J gene is TRBJ2-3, the V gene TRBV7-2, with 8 bases matching TRBD2. This CDR3 spans 16 amino acids. J lost 4 bases, V lost 5 bases, and 11 bases had no gene match. Per the germline V gene, CDR1 is SGHTA and CDR2 is FQGNSA. The CDR3 loop reads CASSRLVSGVADTQYF. Here the CDR3 DNA reads TGTGCCAGCAGCCGACTAGTTAGCGGGGTCGCAGATACGCAGTATTTT.